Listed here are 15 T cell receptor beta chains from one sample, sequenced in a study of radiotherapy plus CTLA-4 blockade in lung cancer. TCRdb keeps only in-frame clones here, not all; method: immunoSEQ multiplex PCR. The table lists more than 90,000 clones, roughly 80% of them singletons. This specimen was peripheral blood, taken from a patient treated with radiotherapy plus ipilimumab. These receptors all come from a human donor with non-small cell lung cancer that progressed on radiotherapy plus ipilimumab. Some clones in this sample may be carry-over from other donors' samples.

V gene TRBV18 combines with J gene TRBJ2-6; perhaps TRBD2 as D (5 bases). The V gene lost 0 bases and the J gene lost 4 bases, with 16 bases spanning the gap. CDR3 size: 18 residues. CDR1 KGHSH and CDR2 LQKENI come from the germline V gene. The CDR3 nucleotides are TGTGCCAGCTCACCACCTTCGGGCGGGTTGGTCGGGGCCAACGTCCTGACTTTC. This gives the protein CASSPPSGGLVGANVLTF.

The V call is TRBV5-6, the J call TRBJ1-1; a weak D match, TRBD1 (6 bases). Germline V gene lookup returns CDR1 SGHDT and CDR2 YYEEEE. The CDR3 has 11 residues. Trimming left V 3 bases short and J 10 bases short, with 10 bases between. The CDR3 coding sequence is TGTGCCAGCAGCTCACACAGGGTAGCTTTCTTT. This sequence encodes CASSSHRVAFF.

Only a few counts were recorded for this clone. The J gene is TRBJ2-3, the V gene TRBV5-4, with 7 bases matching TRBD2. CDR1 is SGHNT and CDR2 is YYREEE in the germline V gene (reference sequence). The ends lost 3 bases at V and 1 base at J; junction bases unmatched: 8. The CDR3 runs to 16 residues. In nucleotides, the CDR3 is TGTGCCAGCAGCTCCCGGGGACGGGGGGGCACAGATACGCAGTATTTT. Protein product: CASSSRGRGGTDTQYF.

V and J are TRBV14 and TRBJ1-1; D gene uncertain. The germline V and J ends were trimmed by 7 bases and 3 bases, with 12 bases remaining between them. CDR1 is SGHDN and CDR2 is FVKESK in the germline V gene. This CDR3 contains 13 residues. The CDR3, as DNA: TGTGCCAGCACCACCCGGCGGGACACTGAAGCTTTCTTT. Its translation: CASTTRRDTEAFF.

The chain's CDR3 is CAISDPGPPLEQYF. CDR3 in DNA: TGTGCCATCAGTGACCCTGGGCCCCCTCTCGAGCAGTACTTC. The chain joins TRBV10-3 to TRBJ2-7, with no clear D. CDR1 ENHRY and CDR2 SYGVKD come from the germline V gene. V lost 3 bases to trimming and J lost 6 bases, with 15 bases between them. This CDR3 spans 14 amino acids.

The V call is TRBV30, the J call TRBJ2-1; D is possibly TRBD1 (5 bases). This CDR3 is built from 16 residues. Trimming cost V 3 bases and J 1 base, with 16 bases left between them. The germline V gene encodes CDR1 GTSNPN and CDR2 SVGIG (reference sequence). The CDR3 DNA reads TGTGCCTGGAGAGCCTGGGCAGGGCCATCCTACAATGAGCAGTTCTTC. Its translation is CAWRAWAGPSYNEQFF.

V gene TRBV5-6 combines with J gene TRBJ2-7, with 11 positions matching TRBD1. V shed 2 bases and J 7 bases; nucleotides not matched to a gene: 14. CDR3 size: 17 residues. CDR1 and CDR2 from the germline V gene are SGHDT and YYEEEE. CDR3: CASSFGFWGQGGGEQYF. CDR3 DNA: TGTGCCAGCAGCTTCGGTTTCTGGGGACAGGGGGGCGGGGAGCAGTACTTC.

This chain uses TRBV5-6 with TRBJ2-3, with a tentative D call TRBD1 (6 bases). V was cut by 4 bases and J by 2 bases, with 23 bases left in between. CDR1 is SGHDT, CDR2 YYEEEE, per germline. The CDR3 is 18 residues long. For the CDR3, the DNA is TGTGCCAGCAGCAAACAGGGCTCAAGTCTCGACGACACAGATACGCAGTATTTT. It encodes CASSKQGSSLDDTDTQYF.

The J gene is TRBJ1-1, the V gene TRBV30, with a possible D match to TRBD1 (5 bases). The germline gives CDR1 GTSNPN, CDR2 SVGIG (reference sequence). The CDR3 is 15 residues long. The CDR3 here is CARLVVGTLNTEAFF. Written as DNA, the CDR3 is TGTGCTCGCTTAGTGGTAGGGACCCTGAACACTGAAGCTTTCTTT.

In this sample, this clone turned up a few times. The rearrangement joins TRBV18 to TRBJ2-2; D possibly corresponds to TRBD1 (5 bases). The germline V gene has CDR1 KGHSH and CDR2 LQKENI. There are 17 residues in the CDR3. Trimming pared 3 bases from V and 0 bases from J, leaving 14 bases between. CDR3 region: CASSPDSLPTNTGELFF. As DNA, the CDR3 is TGTGCCAGCTCACCCGACAGCCTCCCAACGAACACCGGGGAGCTGTTTTTT.

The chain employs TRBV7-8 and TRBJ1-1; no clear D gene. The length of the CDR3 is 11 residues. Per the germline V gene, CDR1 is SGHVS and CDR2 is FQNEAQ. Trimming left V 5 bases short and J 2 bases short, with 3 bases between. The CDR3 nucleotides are TGTGCCAGCAGCGACAACACTGAAGCTTTCTTT. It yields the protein CASSDNTEAFF.

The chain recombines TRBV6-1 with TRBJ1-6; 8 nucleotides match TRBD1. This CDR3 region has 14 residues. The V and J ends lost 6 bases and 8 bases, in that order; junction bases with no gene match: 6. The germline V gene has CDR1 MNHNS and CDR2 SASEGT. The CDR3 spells CASRLTGGDSPLHF. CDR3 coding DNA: TGTGCCAGCAGACTCACAGGGGGGGATTCACCCCTCCACTTT.

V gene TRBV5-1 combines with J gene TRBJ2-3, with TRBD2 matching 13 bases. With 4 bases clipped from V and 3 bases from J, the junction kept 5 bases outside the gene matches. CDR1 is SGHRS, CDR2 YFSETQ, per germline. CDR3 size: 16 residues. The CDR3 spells CASSPTSGGGTDTQYF. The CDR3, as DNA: TGCGCCAGCAGCCCCACTAGCGGGGGGGGAACAGATACGCAGTATTTT.

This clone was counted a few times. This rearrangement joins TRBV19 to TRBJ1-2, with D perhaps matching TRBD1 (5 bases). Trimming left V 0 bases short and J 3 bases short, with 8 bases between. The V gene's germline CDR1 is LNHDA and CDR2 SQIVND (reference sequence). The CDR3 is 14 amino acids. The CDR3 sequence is CASSIDRGDYGYTF. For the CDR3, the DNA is TGTGCCAGTAGTATAGATCGGGGGGACTATGGCTACACCTTC.

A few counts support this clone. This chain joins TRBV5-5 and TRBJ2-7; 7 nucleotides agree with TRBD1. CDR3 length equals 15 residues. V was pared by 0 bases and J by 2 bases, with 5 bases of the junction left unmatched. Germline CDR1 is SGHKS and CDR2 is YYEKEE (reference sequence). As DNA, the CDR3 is TGTGCCAGCAGCTTGGCCGGGACAGCTACCTACGAGCAGTACTTC. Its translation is CASSLAGTATYEQYF.